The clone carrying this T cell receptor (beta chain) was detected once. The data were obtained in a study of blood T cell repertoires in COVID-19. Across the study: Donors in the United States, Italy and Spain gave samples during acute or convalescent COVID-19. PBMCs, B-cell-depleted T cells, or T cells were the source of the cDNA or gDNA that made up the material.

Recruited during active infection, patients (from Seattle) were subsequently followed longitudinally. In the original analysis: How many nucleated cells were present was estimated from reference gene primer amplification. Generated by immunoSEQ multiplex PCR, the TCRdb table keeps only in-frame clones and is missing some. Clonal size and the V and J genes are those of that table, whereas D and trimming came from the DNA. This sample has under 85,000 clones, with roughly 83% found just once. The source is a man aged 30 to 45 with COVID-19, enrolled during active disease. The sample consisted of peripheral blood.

DNA of the CDR3: TGTGCCAGCAGTTTAAGGGGCCGGCAGGCCTATGGCTACACCTTC. This encodes CASSLRGRQAYGYTF. The J gene is TRBJ1-2, the V gene TRBV28; possible D gene TRBD1, 5 bases. The CDR3 is made up of 15 amino acids. Germline values: CDR1 MDHEN, CDR2 SYDVKM. The V gene lost 2 bases and the J gene lost 4 bases, with 14 bases spanning the gap.